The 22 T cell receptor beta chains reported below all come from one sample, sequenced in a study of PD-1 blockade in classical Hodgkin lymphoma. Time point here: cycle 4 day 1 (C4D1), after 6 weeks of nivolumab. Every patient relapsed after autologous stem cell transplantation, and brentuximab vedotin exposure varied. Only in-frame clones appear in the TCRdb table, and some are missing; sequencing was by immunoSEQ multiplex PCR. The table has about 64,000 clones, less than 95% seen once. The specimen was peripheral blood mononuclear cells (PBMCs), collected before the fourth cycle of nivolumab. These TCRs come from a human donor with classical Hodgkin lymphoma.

CDR3 sequence (DNA): TGTGCCAGCAGTGAAATTGGGAACACTGAAGCTTTCTTT. It encodes CASSEIGNTEAFF. The chain links TRBV6-1 to TRBJ1-1, with unresolved D. Trimming removed 2 bases at V and 1 base at J, with 5 bases between. The CDR3 loop spans 13 amino acids. Germline values: CDR1 MNHNS, CDR2 SASEGT.

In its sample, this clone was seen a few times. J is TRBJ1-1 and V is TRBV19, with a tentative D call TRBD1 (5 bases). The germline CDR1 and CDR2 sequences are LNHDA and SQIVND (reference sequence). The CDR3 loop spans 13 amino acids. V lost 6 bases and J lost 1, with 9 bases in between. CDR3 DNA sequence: TGTGCCAGTAGATCAACAGGGAACACTGAAGCTTTCTTT. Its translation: CASRSTGNTEAFF.

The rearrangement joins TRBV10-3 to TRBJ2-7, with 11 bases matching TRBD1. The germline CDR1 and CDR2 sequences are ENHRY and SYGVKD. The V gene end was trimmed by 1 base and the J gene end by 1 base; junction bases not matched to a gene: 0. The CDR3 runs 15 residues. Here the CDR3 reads CAISEWDRGSYEQYF. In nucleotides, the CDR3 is TGTGCCATCAGTGAGTGGGACAGGGGGTCCTACGAGCAGTACTTC.

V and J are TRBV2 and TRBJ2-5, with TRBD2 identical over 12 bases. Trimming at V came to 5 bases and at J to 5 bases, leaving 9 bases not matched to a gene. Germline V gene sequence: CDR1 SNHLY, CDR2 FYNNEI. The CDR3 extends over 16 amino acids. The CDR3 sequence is CASSPLAGGLGETQYF. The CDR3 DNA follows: TGTGCCAGCAGTCCACTAGCGGGGGGCTTGGGGGAGACCCAGTACTTC.

CDR3 nucleotide sequence: TGCGCCAGCCGCGGGGGGCCCACTAGCACAGATACGCAGTATTTT. Translated: CASRGGPTSTDTQYF. V is TRBV5-1 and J is TRBJ2-3, with TRBD2 matching 8 bases. The length of the CDR3 is 15 residues. Trimming removed 7 bases from V and 0 bases from J; junction bases left unmatched: 7. Germline values: CDR1 SGHRS, CDR2 YFSETQ.

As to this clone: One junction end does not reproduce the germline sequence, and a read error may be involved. CDR3 residues: CASSLGFGDKAFF. In DNA form, the CDR3 reads TGTGCTAGCAGCTTAGGTTTCGGTGACAAAGCTTTCTTT. This sequence joins TRBV7-7 and TRBJ1-1; D gene uncertain. Germline V gene sequence: CDR1 SSHAT, CDR2 FNYEAQ (reference sequence). The CDR3 contains 13 residues.

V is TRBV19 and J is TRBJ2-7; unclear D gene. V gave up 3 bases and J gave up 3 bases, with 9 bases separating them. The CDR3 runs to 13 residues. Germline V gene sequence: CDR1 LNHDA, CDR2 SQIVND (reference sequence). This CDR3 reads CASSIYGHYEQYF. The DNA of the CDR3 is TGTGCCAGTAGTATCTACGGTCACTACGAGCAGTACTTC.

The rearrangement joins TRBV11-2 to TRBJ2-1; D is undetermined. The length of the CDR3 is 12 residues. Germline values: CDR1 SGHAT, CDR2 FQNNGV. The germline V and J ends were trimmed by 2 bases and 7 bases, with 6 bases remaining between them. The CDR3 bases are TGTGCCAGCAGCTTAATGTCGAATGAGCAGTTCTTC. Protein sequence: CASSLMSNEQFF.

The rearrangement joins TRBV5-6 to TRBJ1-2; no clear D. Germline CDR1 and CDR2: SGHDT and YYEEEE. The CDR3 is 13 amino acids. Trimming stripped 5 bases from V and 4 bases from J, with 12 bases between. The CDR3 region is CASSFGRSYGYTF. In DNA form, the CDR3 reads TGTGCCAGCAGTTTTGGACGGTCCTATGGCTACACCTTC.

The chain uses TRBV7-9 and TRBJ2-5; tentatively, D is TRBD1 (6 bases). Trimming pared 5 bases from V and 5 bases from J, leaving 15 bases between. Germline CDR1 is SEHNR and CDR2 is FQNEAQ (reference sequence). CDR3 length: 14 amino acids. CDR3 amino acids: CASSEDSAQETQYF. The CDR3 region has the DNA TGTGCCAGCAGCGAGGACAGCGCCCAGGAGACCCAGTACTTC.

The CDR3 DNA reads as TGTGCCAGCGGAGTAGCGGGGGGTTTCCGCACGCAGTATTTT. Residues: CASGVAGGFRTQYF. The chain carries TRBV2 and TRBJ2-3; 10 positions agree with TRBD2. This CDR3 has 14 residues. Trimming at V came to 8 bases and at J to 9 bases, leaving 11 bases not matched to a gene. The V gene's germline CDR1 is SNHLY and CDR2 FYNNEI.

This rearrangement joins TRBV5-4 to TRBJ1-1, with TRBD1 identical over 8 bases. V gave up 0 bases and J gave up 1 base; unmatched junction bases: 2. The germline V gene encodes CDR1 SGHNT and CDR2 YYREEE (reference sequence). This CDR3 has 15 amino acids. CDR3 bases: TGTGCCAGCAGCTTGGGGACAGGGCCGAACACTGAAGCTTTCTTT. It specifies CASSLGTGPNTEAFF.

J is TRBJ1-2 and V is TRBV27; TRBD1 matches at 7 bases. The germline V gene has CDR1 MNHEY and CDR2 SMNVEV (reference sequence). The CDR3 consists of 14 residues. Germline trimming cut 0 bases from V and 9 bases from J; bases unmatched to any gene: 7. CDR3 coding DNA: TGTGCCAGCAGTTTATCCCGACAGGGCCCTAGCTACACCTTC. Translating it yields CASSLSRQGPSYTF.

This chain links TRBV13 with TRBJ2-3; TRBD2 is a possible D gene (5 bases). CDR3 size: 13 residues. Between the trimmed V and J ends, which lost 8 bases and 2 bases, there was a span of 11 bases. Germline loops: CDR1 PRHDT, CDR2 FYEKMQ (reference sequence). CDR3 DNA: TGTGCCAGCGGTCCGGGAATCACAGATACGCAGTATTTT. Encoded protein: CASGPGITDTQYF. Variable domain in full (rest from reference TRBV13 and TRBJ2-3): AAGVIQSPRHLIKEKRETATLKCYPIPRHDTVYWYQQGPGQDPQFLISFYEKMQSDKGSIPDRFSAQQFSDYHSELNMSSLELGDSALYFCASGPGITDTQYFGPGTRLTVL.

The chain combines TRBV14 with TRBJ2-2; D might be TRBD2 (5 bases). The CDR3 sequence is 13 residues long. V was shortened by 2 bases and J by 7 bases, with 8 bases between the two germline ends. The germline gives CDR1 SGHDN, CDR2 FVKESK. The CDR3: CASSQRRRGELFF. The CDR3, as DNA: TGTGCCAGCAGCCAAAGGAGGCGCGGGGAGCTGTTTTTT.

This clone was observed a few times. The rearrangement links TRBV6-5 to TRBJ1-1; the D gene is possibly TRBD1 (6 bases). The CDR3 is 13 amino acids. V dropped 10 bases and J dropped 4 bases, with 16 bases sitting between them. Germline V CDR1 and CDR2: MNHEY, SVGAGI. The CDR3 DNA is TGTGCCACCTCCATCGGGGGCTTCACTGAAGCTTTCTTT. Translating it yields CATSIGGFTEAFF.

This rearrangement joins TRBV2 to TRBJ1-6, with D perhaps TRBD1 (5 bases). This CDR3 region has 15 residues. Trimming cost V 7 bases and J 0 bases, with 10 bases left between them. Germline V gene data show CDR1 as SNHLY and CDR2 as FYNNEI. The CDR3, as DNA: TGTGCCAGCACCAGACAGAGCTCCTATAATTCACCCCTCCACTTT. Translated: CASTRQSSYNSPLHF.

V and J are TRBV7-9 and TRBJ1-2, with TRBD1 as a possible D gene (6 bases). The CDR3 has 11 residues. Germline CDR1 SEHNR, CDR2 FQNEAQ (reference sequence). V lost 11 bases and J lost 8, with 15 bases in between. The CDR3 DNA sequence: TGTGCCGAACGGGGGGCATTAGGCTACACCTTC. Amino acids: CAERGALGYTF.

CDR3 coding DNA: TGTGCCAGCAGCTCTAGCCCTGCCACCTACAATGAGCAGTTCTTC. This sequence encodes CASSSSPATYNEQFF. The chain uses TRBV7-6 and TRBJ2-1; perhaps TRBD2 as D (5 bases). In germline, CDR1 is SGHVS, CDR2 FNYEAQ. CDR3 length equals 15 residues. The V and J ends lost 4 bases and 2 bases respectively, with 12 bases between them.

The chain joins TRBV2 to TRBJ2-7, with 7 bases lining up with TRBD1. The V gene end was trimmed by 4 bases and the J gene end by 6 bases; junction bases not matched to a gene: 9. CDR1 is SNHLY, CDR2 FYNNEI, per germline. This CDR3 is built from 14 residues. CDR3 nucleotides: TGTGCCAGCAGTGTAAACAGGGGAGTAAGCGAGCAGTACTTC. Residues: CASSVNRGVSEQYF. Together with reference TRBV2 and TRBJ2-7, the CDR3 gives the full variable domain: EPEVTQTPSHQVTQMGQEVILRCVPISNHLYFYWYRQILGQKVEFLVSFYNNEISEKSEIFDDQFSVERPDGSNFTLKIRSTKLEDSAMYFCASSVNRGVSEQYFGPGTRLTVT.

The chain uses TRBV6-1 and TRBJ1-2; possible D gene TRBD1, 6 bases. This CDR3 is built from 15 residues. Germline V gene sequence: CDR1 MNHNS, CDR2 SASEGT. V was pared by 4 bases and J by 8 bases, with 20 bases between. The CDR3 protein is CASSGTGPRVKGYTF. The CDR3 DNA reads TGTGCCAGCAGTGGTACAGGGCCTCGGGTTAAGGGCTACACCTTC.

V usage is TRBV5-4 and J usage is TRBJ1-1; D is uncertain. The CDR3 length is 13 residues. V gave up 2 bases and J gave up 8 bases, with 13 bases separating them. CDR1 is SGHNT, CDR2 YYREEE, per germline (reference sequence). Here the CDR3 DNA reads TGTGCCAGCAGCTTTCACGGGGAACTAGAAGCTTTCTTT. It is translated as CASSFHGELEAFF.